This paragraph reports one T cell receptor beta chain. The data belong to a study of T cells after somatic rescue of genetic block. Profiled with immunoSEQ multiplex PCR; TCRdb holds only in-frame clones, not every one. The sample has over 95,000 clones; 90% to 95% are singletons. V was pared by 3 bases and J by 9 bases, with 9 bases between. The CDR3 totals 12 residues. Germline V gene sequence: CDR1 LNHDA, CDR2 SQIVND (reference sequence). The receptor comes from a woman aged 18-29 years. This rearrangement joins TRBV19 to TRBJ2-1; D not resolved. Input material: peripheral blood mononuclear cells (PBMCs). In nucleotides, the CDR3 is TGTGCCAGTAGTATGATTAGAAGTGAGCAGTTCTTC. Its translation: CASSMIRSEQFF.